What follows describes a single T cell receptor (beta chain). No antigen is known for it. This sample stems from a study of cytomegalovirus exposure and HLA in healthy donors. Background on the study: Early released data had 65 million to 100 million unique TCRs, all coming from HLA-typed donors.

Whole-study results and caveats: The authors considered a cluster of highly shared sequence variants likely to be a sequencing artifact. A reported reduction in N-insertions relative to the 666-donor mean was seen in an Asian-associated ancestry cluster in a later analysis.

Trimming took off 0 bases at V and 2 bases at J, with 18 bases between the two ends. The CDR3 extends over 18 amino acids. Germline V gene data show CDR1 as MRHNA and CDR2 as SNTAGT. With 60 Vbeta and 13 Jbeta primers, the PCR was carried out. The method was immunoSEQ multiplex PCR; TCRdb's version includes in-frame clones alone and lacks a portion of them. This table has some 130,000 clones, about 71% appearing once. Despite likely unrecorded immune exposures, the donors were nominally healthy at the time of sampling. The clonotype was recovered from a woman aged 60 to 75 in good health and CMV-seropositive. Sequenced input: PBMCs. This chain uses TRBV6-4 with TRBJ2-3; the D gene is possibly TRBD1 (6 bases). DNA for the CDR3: TGTGCCAGCAGTGACTCGCGAAAGGACAGTGCCCCCACAGATACGCAGTATTTT. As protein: CASSDSRKDSAPTDTQYF.